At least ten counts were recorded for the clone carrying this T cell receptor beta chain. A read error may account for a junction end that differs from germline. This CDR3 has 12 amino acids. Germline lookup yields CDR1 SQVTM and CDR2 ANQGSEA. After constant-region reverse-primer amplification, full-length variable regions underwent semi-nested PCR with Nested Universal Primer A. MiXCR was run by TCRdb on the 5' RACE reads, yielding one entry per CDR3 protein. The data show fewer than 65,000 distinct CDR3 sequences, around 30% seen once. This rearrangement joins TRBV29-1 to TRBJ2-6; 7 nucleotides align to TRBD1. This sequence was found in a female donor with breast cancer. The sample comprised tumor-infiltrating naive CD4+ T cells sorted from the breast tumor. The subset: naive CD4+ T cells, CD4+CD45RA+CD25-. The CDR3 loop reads CSVVQGDNVLTF. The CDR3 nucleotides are TGCAGCGTTGTGCAGGGGGACAACGTCCTGACTTTC.